The 20 T cell receptor beta chains in this list originate from one sample, sequenced in a study of T cells in women clearing cervical HPV infection. The table came from immunoSEQ multiplex PCR; TCRdb's copy has only in-frame clones and leaves some out. The sample table includes 45,000 to 50,000 clones. The sample was blood buffy coat. These receptors came from a woman between 18 and 69 years old with a cervical HPV16 infection that either progressed to CIN3+ or cleared (not recorded which).

A remark on this clone: Read sequence stops 3 residues before the CDR3 end, and the germline J gene provides the missing end. The genes are TRBV19 and TRBJ2-7; D is unresolved. Germline CDR1 is LNHDA and CDR2 is SQIVND (reference sequence). Trimming pared 0 bases from V and 6 bases from J, leaving 9 bases between. This CDR3 comprises 13 residues. CDR3 sequence reads: CASSIDTPGEQYF. The DNA read from the CDR3 is TGTGCCAGTAGTATAGATACCCCCGGCGAG.

To note about this clone: From the germline J gene comes the end of the CDR3, since the read stops 3 residues before it. This chain uses TRBV7-9 with TRBJ2-7, with D perhaps TRBD2 (6 bases). CDR1 is SEHNR and CDR2 is FQNEAQ in the germline V gene (reference sequence). V was trimmed by 5 bases and J by 2 bases, leaving 13 bases between them. The CDR3 has 14 amino acids. The covered CDR3 bases are TGTGCCAGCAGCATCCGGGACTCCCCCTACGAG. It encodes CASSIRDSPYE. In full, the CDR3 reads CASSIRDSPYEQYF.

A remark on this clone: The read ends 3 residues early relative to the CDR3; the germline J gene fills the gap. This chain links TRBV5-1 with TRBJ1-1; 7 nucleotides align to TRBD1. Trimming cost V 3 bases and J 5 bases; bases outside gene matches: 7. The length of the CDR3 is 14 residues. Germline V gives CDR1 SGHRS, CDR2 YFSETQ. The CDR3 bases that were read are TGCGCCAGCAGCTCAGGGGGTTTGAGAACTGAA. As protein: CASSSGGLRTE. The complete CDR3 protein is CASSSGGLRTEAFF.

Notes on this clone: The read terminates 3 residues ahead of where the CDR3 ends, so the germline J gene completes it. This chain joins TRBV19 and TRBJ1-1; D is perhaps TRBD1 (5 bases). This CDR3 comprises 13 residues. Trimming took off 5 bases at V and 4 bases at J, with 11 bases between the two ends. The V gene's germline CDR1 is LNHDA and CDR2 SQIVND (reference sequence). The CDR3 region is CASSVREGTEAFF. The sequenced part of the CDR3 DNA is TGTGCCAGTAGTGTCAGGGAGGGCACTGAA. Using reference TRBV19 and TRBJ1-1 for the parts outside the CDR3, the full variable domain is DGGITQSPKYLFRKEGQNVTLSCEQNLNHDAMYWYRQDPGQGLRLIYYSQIVNDFQKGDIAEGYSVSREKKESFPLTVTSAQKNPTAFYLCASSVREGTEAFFGQGTRLTVV.

Of note for this clone: The missing CDR3 end, 3 residues past where the read stops, is filled in from the germline J gene. The chain couples TRBV7-6 to TRBJ1-2; tentatively, D is TRBD1 (6 bases). The CDR3 is made up of 15 amino acids. Germline V CDR1 and CDR2: SGHVS, FNYEAQ. CDR3 DNA (partial): TGTGCCAGCAGCTTAGCGGAGTTGGGGGCCGGAGGC. It codes for CASSLAELGAGG. The full-length CDR3 reads as CASSLAELGAGGYTF.

Of note for this clone: With the read ending 3 residues before the CDR3 end, the germline J gene is used to fill in that end. V and J are TRBV5-6 and TRBJ2-7; D is possibly TRBD1 (5 bases). Per germline, CDR1 SGHDT and CDR2 YYEEEE. V was pared by 6 bases and J by 0 bases, with 10 bases between. CDR3 size: 13 residues. The CDR3 loop is CASTRQSSYEQYF. The sequenced CDR3 bases are TGTGCCAGCACCCGACAGAGCTCCTACGAG.

On this clone itself: The read stops 3 residues short of the end of the CDR3; the missing end is completed from the germline J gene. The V call is TRBV10-1, the J call TRBJ2-1; D might be TRBD1 (5 bases). The CDR3 consists of 14 residues. CDR1 is WNHNN, CDR2 SYGVQD, per germline (reference sequence). V lost 3 bases to trimming and J lost 7 bases, with 13 bases between them. The CDR3 DNA, read in part, is TGCGCCAGCAGTGATCTCACGGACAAGAATGAG. Its protein is CASSDLTDKNE. The full CDR3 reads CASSDLTDKNEQFF.

Regarding this clone: The CDR3 end falls 3 residues outside the read, so it is completed with the germline J gene. J is TRBJ1-2 and V is TRBV2; TRBD1 matches 8 bases. The CDR3 runs 15 residues. V trimming: 6 bases; J trimming: 5 bases; junction bases outside the gene matches: 11. Germline V gene lookup returns CDR1 SNHLY and CDR2 FYNNEI. CDR3 DNA (partial): TGTGCCAGCAGAGACGACAGGGGTGGTGGGTATGGC. Translating gives CASRDDRGGGYG. The whole CDR3 protein is CASRDDRGGGYGYTF.

For this clone: The read terminates 3 residues ahead of where the CDR3 ends, so the germline J gene completes it. The chain links TRBV11-2 to TRBJ2-1; 9 positions agree with TRBD1. V lost 3 bases and J lost 5; bases outside the gene matches: 5. The CDR3 is 15 residues long. The germline V gene encodes CDR1 SGHAT and CDR2 FQNNGV. The part of the CDR3 DNA that was read is TGTGCCAGCAGCTTGGGGACAGGGAGTCACAATGAG. It translates to CASSLGTGSHNE. The full CDR3 protein reads CASSLGTGSHNEQFF.

As regards this clone: Coverage ceases 3 residues before the CDR3 finishes, and the germline J gene fills in the end. This chain joins TRBV30 and TRBJ1-1; a possible D gene is TRBD1 (5 bases). Looked up from germline, CDR1 is GTSNPN and CDR2 is SVGIG (reference sequence). Trimming stripped 2 bases from V and 2 bases from J, with 9 bases between. This CDR3 region has 13 residues. The CDR3 bases that were read are TGTGCCTGGAGTCGCGGGGCCAACACTGAA. Amino acid sequence: CAWSRGANTE. The CDR3 in its entirety is CAWSRGANTEAFF.

Regarding this clone: The read ends 3 residues shy of where the CDR3 ends; the end is completed using the germline J gene. The rearrangement links TRBV18 to TRBJ2-3; TRBD2 matches 7 bases. Germline V gives CDR1 KGHSH, CDR2 LQKENI. J gave up 6 bases and V 3 bases, and 6 bases lay outside the gene matches. The CDR3 length is 14 residues. The CDR3: CASSPQTSRDTQYF. The sequenced part of the CDR3 DNA is TGTGCCAGCTCACCCCAGACTAGCCGGGATACG.

As regards this clone: Coverage ceases 3 residues before the CDR3 finishes, and the germline J gene fills in the end. J is TRBJ2-1 and V is TRBV18; weak D call: TRBD2 (6 bases). Deletions cut 6 bases from V and 2 bases from J, with 17 bases between. CDR3 length: 16 residues. Germline V lookup: CDR1 KGHSH, CDR2 LQKENI. The sequenced CDR3 bases are TGTGCCAGCTCCCTACATCGGGCGGGAACCTACAATGAG. Encoded protein: CASSLHRAGTYNE. The CDR3 in full is CASSLHRAGTYNEQFF.

Notes on this clone: The CDR3 end is not reached by the read, which stops 3 residues before it; the germline J gene fills it in. V gene TRBV19 combines with J gene TRBJ1-5, with 10 bases lining up with TRBD1. Losses at the gene ends were 6 bases for V and 5 bases for J; bases not matched to a gene: 7. Germline assignment: CDR1 LNHDA and CDR2 SQIVND (reference sequence). The length of the CDR3 is 15 residues. The sequenced CDR3 bases are TGTGCCAGTAGCTCCAGGGACAGGGGAGATCAGCCC. Translating gives CASSSRDRGDQP. The full-length CDR3 reads as CASSSRDRGDQPQHF.

The CDR3 loop is CASSPDSTEAFF. CDR3 DNA (partial): TGTGCCAGCAGCCCGGACAGCACTGAA. The rearrangement links TRBV7-2 to TRBJ1-1, with TRBD1 as a possible D gene (6 bases). The read ends 3 residues shy of where the CDR3 ends; the end is completed using the germline J gene. The CDR3 is made up of 12 amino acids. The V gene lost 5 bases and the J gene lost 4 bases, with 8 bases spanning the gap. CDR1 and CDR2 from the germline V gene are SGHTA and FQGNSA.

The DNA read from the CDR3 is TGCAGTGCTTTAGCCAAGTCCGGGACTAGGCAAGTAGATACG. It yields the protein CSALAKSGTRQVDT. The whole CDR3 sequence reads CSALAKSGTRQVDTQYF. J is TRBJ2-3 and V is TRBV20-1, with 8 bases identical to TRBD2. The missing CDR3 end, 3 residues past where the read stops, is filled in from the germline J gene. The CDR3 consists of 17 residues. Unmatched junction bases numbered 18, after V lost 5 bases and J lost 5 bases. Germline V lookup: CDR1 DFQATT, CDR2 SNEGSKA (reference sequence).

CDR3 amino acids: CASSPPSGGKTGELFF. The sequenced CDR3 bases are TGTGCCAGCTCACCACCGTCAGGGGGCAAAACCGGGGAG. V and J are TRBV18 and TRBJ2-2; 8 positions match TRBD1. The missing CDR3 end, 3 residues past where the read stops, is filled in from the germline J gene. Germline CDR1 and CDR2: KGHSH and LQKENI. J gave up 5 bases and V 0 bases, and 5 bases lay outside the gene matches. The CDR3 has 16 residues.

Regarding this clone: Read data end 3 residues before the CDR3 end; the end is taken from the germline J gene. This rearrangement joins TRBV18 to TRBJ1-1, with 8 bases fitting TRBD1. The CDR3 is made up of 14 amino acids. The ends lost 4 bases at V and 1 base at J; junction bases unmatched: 2. Germline CDR1 KGHSH, CDR2 LQKENI. The chain's CDR3 is CASSLTGENTEAFF. The DNA read from the CDR3 is TGTGCCAGCTCACTGACAGGGGAGAACACTGAA.

A word on this clone: The CDR3 end falls 3 residues outside the read, so it is completed with the germline J gene. The J gene is TRBJ1-1, the V gene TRBV5-1, with 9 bases matching TRBD1. The CDR3 contains 15 residues. The germline V gene has CDR1 SGHRS and CDR2 YFSETQ. The V gene end was trimmed by 4 bases and the J gene end by 1 base; junction bases not matched to a gene: 5. CDR3 DNA (partial): TGCGCCAGCAGCCGGGACAGGGTTGGGAACACTGAA. Its protein is CASSRDRVGNTE. The complete CDR3 sequence is CASSRDRVGNTEAFF.

As concerns this clone: The read gets to within 3 residues of the CDR3 end, and the germline J gene fills in the rest. The V gene is TRBV5-1, the J gene TRBJ2-2, with D perhaps matching TRBD1 (5 bases). The CDR3 is 14 residues long. The V and J ends lost 2 bases and 1 base respectively, with 6 bases between them. Germline loops: CDR1 SGHRS, CDR2 YFSETQ. This chain's CDR3 is CASSFGQNTGELFF. The CDR3 bases that were read are TGCGCCAGCAGCTTCGGACAGAACACCGGGGAG.

To note about this clone: The read ends 3 residues shy of where the CDR3 ends; the end is completed using the germline J gene. This chain joins TRBV7-3 and TRBJ1-3, with D possibly being TRBD1 (5 bases). Trimming cost V 8 bases and J 0 bases, with 14 bases left between them. The CDR3 spans 15 residues. Germline-derived CDR1 and CDR2 are SGHTA and FQGTGA. The sequenced CDR3 bases are TGTGCCAGCGGGGGGGGAGGGAACTCTGGAAACACC. It specifies CASGGGGNSGNT. The entire CDR3 sequence reads CASGGGGNSGNTIYF.